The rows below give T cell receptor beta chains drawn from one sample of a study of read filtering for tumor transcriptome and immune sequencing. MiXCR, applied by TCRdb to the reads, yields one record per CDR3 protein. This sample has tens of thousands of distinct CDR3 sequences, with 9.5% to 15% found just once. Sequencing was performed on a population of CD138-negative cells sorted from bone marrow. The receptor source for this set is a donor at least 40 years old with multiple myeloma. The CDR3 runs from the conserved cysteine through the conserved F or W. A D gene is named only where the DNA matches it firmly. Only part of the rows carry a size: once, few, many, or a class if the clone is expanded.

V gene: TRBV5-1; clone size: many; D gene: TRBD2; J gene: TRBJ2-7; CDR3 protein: CASSFREVAGGRPYEQYF; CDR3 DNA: TGCGCCAGCAGCTTCCGGGAGGTAGCGGGAGGCCGACCCTACGAGCAGTACTTC
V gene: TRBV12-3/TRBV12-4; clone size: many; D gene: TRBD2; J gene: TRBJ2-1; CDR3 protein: CASSLRTGGYNEQFF; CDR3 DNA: TGTGCCAGCAGCTTGAGGACGGGAGGTTACAATGAGCAGTTCTTC
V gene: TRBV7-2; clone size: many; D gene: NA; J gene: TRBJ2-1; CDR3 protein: CASSLGRDSYNEQFF; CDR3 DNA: TGTGCCAGCAGCTTAGGGCGGGACTCCTACAATGAGCAGTTCTTC
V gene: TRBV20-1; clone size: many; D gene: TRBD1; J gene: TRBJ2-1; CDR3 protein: CSALDRVLLSNEQFF; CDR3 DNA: TGCAGTGCTCTCGACAGGGTTCTATTGTCCAATGAGCAGTTCTTC
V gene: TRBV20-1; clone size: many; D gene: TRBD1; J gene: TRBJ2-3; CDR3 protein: CSAIRGNQLGDTQYF; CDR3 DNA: TGCAGTGCCATCAGGGGGAACCAGCTTGGAGATACGCAGTATTTT
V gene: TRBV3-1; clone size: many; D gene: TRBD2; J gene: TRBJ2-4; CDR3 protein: CASSQDLAGTKLAKNIQYF; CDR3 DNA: TGTGCCAGCAGCCAAGATTTAGCGGGCACTAAACTAGCCAAAAACATTCAGTACTTC
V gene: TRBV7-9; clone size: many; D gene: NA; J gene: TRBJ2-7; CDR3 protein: CASSLRGRTGPHEQYF; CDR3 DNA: TGTGCCAGCAGCTTAAGGGGGAGGACGGGTCCTCACGAGCAGTACTTC
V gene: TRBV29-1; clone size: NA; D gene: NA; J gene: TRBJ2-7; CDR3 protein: CSVTRDNSYEQYF; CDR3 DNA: TGCAGCGTTACCCGGGACAACTCCTACGAGCAGTACTTC
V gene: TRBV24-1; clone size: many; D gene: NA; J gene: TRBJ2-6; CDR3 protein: CATSDNTLTGANVLTF; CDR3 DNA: TGTGCCACCAGTGATAACACTCTGACCGGGGCCAACGTCCTGACTTTC
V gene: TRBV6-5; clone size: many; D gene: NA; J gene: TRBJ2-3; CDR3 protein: CASSHLEDADTQYF; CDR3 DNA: TGTGCCAGCAGTCACCTCGAGGACGCAGATACGCAGTATTTT
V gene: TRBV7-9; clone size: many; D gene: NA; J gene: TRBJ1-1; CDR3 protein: CASSLVGLYTEAFF; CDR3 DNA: TGTGCCAGCAGCTTAGTCGGCCTTTACACTGAAGCTTTCTTT
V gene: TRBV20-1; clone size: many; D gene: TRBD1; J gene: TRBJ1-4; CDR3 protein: CSITGVNEKLFF; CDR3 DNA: TGCAGTATCACAGGGGTTAATGAAAAACTGTTTTTT
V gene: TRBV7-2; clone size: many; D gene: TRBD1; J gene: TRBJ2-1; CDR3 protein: CASSTDRAWNEQFF; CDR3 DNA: TGTGCCAGCAGCACGGACAGGGCATGGAATGAGCAGTTCTTC
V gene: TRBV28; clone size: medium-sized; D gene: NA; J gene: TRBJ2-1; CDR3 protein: CASSLPGSGEQFF; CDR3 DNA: TGTGCCAGCAGTCTCCCCGGGAGCGGCGAGCAGTTCTTC
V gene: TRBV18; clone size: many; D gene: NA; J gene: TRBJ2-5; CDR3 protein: CASSRGGQETQYF; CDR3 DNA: TGTGCCAGCTCACGTGGTGGACAAGAGACCCAGTACTTC
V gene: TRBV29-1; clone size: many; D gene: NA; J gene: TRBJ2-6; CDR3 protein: CSVGVFGANVLTF; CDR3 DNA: TGCAGCGTAGGGGTTTTTGGGGCCAACGTCCTGACTTTC
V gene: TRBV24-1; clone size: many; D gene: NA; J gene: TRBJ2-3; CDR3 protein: CATSEPDRLDTQYF; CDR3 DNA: TGTGCCACCAGTGAACCCGACAGGCTCGATACGCAGTATTTT
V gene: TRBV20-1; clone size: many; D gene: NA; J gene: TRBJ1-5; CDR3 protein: CSATRGSSNQPQHF; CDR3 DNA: TGCAGTGCAACTAGGGGGTCCAGCAATCAGCCCCAGCATTTT
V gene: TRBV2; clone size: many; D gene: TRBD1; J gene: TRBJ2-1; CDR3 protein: CASRAGQVDYNEQFF; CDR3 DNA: TGTGCCAGCAGAGCCGGACAGGTCGACTACAATGAGCAGTTCTTC
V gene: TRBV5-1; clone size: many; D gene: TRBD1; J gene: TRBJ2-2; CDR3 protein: CASRPNGQGATGELFF; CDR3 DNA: TGCGCCAGCAGACCGAACGGGCAGGGGGCAACCGGGGAGCTGTTTTTT
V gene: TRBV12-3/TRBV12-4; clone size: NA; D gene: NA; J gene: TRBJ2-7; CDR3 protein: CASSPDGVSYEQYF; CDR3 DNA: TGTGCCAGCAGCCCGGACGGTGTCTCCTACGAGCAGTACTTC
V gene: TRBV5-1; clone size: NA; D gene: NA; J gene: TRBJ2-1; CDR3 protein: CASGLGGRFYNEQFF; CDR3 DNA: TGCGCTAGCGGCCTCGGAGGGAGGTTCTACAATGAGCAGTTCTTC
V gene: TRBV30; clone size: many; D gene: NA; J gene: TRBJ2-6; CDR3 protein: CAWKGGANVLTF; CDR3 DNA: TGTGCCTGGAAGGGTGGGGCCAACGTCCTGACTTTC
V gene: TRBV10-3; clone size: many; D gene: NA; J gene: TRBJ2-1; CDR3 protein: CAISESTAFDEQFF; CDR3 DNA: TGTGCCATCAGTGAGTCGACGGCTTTTGATGAGCAGTTCTTC
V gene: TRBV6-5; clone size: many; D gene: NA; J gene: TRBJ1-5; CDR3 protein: CASSYTQAGQPQHF; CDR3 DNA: TGTGCCAGCAGTTACACTCAGGCGGGGCAGCCCCAGCATTTT
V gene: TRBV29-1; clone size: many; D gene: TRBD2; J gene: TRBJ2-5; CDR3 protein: CSVDLAAETQYF; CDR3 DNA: TGCAGCGTTGACCTAGCGGCGGAGACCCAGTACTTC